A selection of T cell receptor beta chains follows, all from one sample in a study of Graves' ophthalmopathy and Graves' hyperthyroidism. MiXCR, run by TCRdb on the multiplex PCR reads, gives a single entry per CDR3 protein. The profile shows some 210,000 distinct CDR3 sequences, over 25% of them singletons. Sequencing input: peripheral blood. The receptors were sampled from a man between 50 and 59 years old with Graves' ophthalmopathy. The CDR3 runs from the conserved cysteine through the conserved F or W. The D gene is left open where the match is weak. Part of the rows lack a size; the others show once, few, many or a class for expanded clones.

V: TRBV11-2; D: TRBD1; J: TRBJ1-2; length: 15; size: -; CDR3: CASSLGDSSIYGYTF; DNA: TGTGCCAGCAGCTTAGGGGACAGTTCGATCTATGGCTACACCTTC
V: TRBV19; D: -; J: TRBJ2-7; length: 15; size: many; CDR3: CASTKRGTDTYEQYF; DNA: TGTGCCAGTACCAAAAGGGGGACGGACACCTACGAGCAGTACTTC
V: TRBV20-1; D: -; J: TRBJ2-5; length: 11; size: -; CDR3: CSAHQEETQYF; DNA: TGCAGTGCTCATCAAGAAGAGACCCAGTACTTC
V: TRBV6-2/TRBV6-3; D: -; J: TRBJ2-7; length: 12; size: -; CDR3: CASMREFYEQYF; DNA: TGTGCCAGCATGAGAGAATTCTACGAGCAGTACTTC
V: TRBV9; D: -; J: TRBJ2-4; length: 15; size: many; CDR3: CASSSRPGLSNIQYF; DNA: TGTGCCAGCAGCTCGAGACCGGGGCTATCGAACATTCAGTACTTC
V: TRBV6-2/TRBV6-3; D: TRBD2; J: TRBJ2-2; length: 18; size: many; CDR3: CASSPYGLAGGRSGELFF; DNA: TGTGCCAGCAGTCCGTATGGACTAGCGGGAGGGCGAAGCGGGGAGCTGTTTTTT
V: TRBV6-5; D: TRBD2; J: TRBJ2-7; length: 14; size: many; CDR3: CASSYDGGTYEQYF; DNA: TGTGCCAGCAGTTACGACGGGGGGACCTACGAGCAGTACTTC
V: TRBV10-3; D: -; J: TRBJ1-5; length: 14; size: many; CDR3: CAISVRHSNQPQHF; DNA: TGTGCCATCAGCGTCAGGCATAGCAATCAGCCCCAGCATTTT
V: TRBV28; D: -; J: TRBJ2-5; length: 11; size: many; CDR3: CASKGGETQYF; DNA: TGTGCCAGCAAGGGGGGAGAGACCCAGTACTTC
V: TRBV6-5; D: -; J: TRBJ1-3; length: 14; size: many; CDR3: CASSYAGSGNTIYF; DNA: TGTGCCAGCAGTTACGCGGGCTCTGGAAACACCATATATTTT
V: TRBV30; D: TRBD1; J: TRBJ2-7; length: 16; size: many; CDR3: CAWSSPRTGASYEQYF; DNA: TGTGCCTGGAGTTCCCCTCGGACAGGGGCATCCTACGAGCAGTACTTC
V: TRBV29-1; D: -; J: TRBJ2-7; length: 11; size: many; CDR3: CSVEGSGGFYF; DNA: TGCAGCGTTGAGGGTAGCGGTGGCTTTTACTTC
V: TRBV7-2; D: -; J: TRBJ1-6; length: 15; size: few; CDR3: CASSLGSTYNSPLHF; DNA: TGTGCCAGCAGCTTAGGCAGTACCTATAATTCACCCCTCCACTTT